Each of the 17 T cell receptor beta chains below was sequenced from the same sample in a study of blood T cell repertoires in COVID-19. Sequenced by immunoSEQ multiplex PCR; TCRdb stores in-frame clones only, minus some. The sample lists around 220,000 clones; under 95% were seen once. The sequencing input was PBMCs or T cells enriched from blood (not recorded which). The receptors stem from a woman aged 18-35 years who had recovered from COVID-19.

This clone was counted only a few times. CDR3 nucleotides: TGTGCCAGCAGACCCAGACAGCATAATTCACCCCTCCACTTT. Translated, it gives CASRPRQHNSPLHF. The rearrangement links TRBV6-6 to TRBJ1-6; the D gene is possibly TRBD1 (5 bases). V dropped 6 bases and J dropped 5 bases, with 11 bases sitting between them. Germline V gene lookup returns CDR1 MNHNY and CDR2 SVGAGI (reference sequence). The CDR3 covers 14 residues.

The chain recombines TRBV5-1 with TRBJ2-7; D uncertain. CDR1 and CDR2 (germline): SGHRS, YFSETQ. V lost 0 bases to trimming and J lost 6 bases, with 13 bases between them. This CDR3 comprises 14 residues. For the CDR3, the DNA is TGCGCCAGCAGCTTGGCCGGTCAGGCCGGCGAGCAGTACTTC. Its protein product is CASSLAGQAGEQYF.

This chain connects TRBV6-5 to TRBJ1-2; possible D gene TRBD1, 5 bases. Germline V gene data show CDR1 as MNHEY and CDR2 as SVGAGI. The CDR3 has 14 residues. Trimming cost V 4 bases and J 3 bases, with 12 bases left between them. Written as DNA, the CDR3 is TGTGCCAGCAGTTTAGGGACTGTGGACTATGGCTACACCTTC. Its translation is CASSLGTVDYGYTF.

The V and J genes are TRBV28 and TRBJ2-7, with 7 bases lining up with TRBD1. In germline, CDR1 is MDHEN, CDR2 SYDVKM. Trimming removed 6 bases from V and 5 bases from J; junction bases left unmatched: 13. The CDR3 runs to 15 residues. CDR3 sequence: CASSIPGTVPHEQYF. The DNA of the CDR3 is TGTGCCAGCAGCATCCCCGGGACAGTCCCCCACGAGCAGTACTTC.

This rearrangement joins TRBV28 to TRBJ1-2; possible D gene TRBD1, 6 bases. Germline CDR1 is MDHEN and CDR2 is SYDVKM. The CDR3 is 12 residues long. V was shortened by 10 bases and J by 4 bases, with 13 bases between the two germline ends. This CDR3 is CATTSDSYGYTF. The CDR3 bases are TGTGCCACCACCTCGGACAGCTATGGCTACACCTTC.

This clone was detected a few times. This sequence joins TRBV2 and TRBJ2-7, with D perhaps TRBD2 (5 bases). Between the trimmed V and J ends, which lost 8 bases and 3 bases, there was a span of 17 bases. The CDR3 runs 14 residues. Germline values: CDR1 SNHLY, CDR2 FYNNEI. The DNA for the CDR3 is TGTGCCAGCGAAGAGGAGCCGGGAATCTACGAGCAGTACTTC. Amino acid sequence: CASEEEPGIYEQYF. The complete variable domain, with remaining parts taken from reference TRBV2 and TRBJ2-7, reads EPEVTQTPSHQVTQMGQEVILRCVPISNHLYFYWYRQILGQKVEFLVSFYNNEISEKSEIFDDQFSVERPDGSNFTLKIRSTKLEDSAMYFCASEEEPGIYEQYFGPGTRLTVT.

The genes are TRBV5-1 and TRBJ1-4; 7 bases map to TRBD1. Per germline, CDR1 SGHRS and CDR2 YFSETQ. The CDR3 extends over 16 amino acids. V lost 3 bases and J lost 2; bases outside the gene matches: 7. The CDR3 loop is CASSYEGAGTNEKLFF. CDR3 bases: TGCGCCAGCAGCTACGAGGGGGCTGGGACTAATGAAAAACTGTTTTTT.

This clone was seen just once. The chain is built from TRBV28 and TRBJ2-7; 7 nucleotides match TRBD2. This CDR3 spans 15 amino acids. Germline lookup yields CDR1 MDHEN and CDR2 SYDVKM. The ends lost 6 bases at V and 5 bases at J; junction bases unmatched: 13. The CDR3 bases are TGTGCCAGCAGCTCCGCGGGTGGACTAGAGGACGAGCAGTACTTC. Amino acid sequence: CASSSAGGLEDEQYF.

Only one count was recorded for this clone. The chain recombines TRBV19 with TRBJ1-2; D is perhaps TRBD1 (5 bases). V lost 6 bases and J lost 7, with 21 bases in between. CDR1 is LNHDA, CDR2 SQIVND, per germline (reference sequence). The CDR3 sequence is 15 residues long. This CDR3 reads CASSPRGHVDIGYTF. The CDR3 bases are TGTGCCAGTAGCCCGCGGGGCCATGTCGATATTGGCTACACCTTC.

The chain uses TRBV7-2 and TRBJ2-7, with TRBD2 matching over 8 bases. This CDR3 is 15 amino acids long. CDR1 and CDR2 from the germline V gene are SGHTA and FQGNSA. Trimming removed 1 base from V and 3 bases from J; junction bases left unmatched: 5. CDR3 region: CASSLELAVNYEQYF. CDR3 coding DNA: TGTGCCAGCAGCTTAGAACTAGCGGTTAACTACGAGCAGTACTTC.

The chain employs TRBV4-1 and TRBJ2-5; 10 nucleotides align to TRBD2. CDR3 length: 17 residues. Germline assignment: CDR1 MGHRA and CDR2 YSYEKL. V lost 5 bases and J lost 2; bases outside the gene matches: 11. CDR3 in DNA: TGCGCCAGCAGCTCCCATAAAGCGGGGGGGATTCAAGAGACCCAGTACTTC. Encoded protein: CASSSHKAGGIQETQYF.

This chain connects TRBV7-6 to TRBJ2-5, with 11 positions matching TRBD2. CDR3 size: 15 residues. Trimming at V came to 4 bases and at J to 4 bases, leaving 5 bases not matched to a gene. Germline values: CDR1 SGHVS, CDR2 FNYEAQ. The CDR3 coding sequence is TGTGCCAGCAGCTCTACTAGCGGGGGATTAGAGACCCAGTACTTC. It specifies CASSSTSGGLETQYF.

The V call is TRBV2, the J call TRBJ2-5, with a tentative D call TRBD2 (6 bases). Trimming took off 7 bases at V and 2 bases at J, with 11 bases between the two ends. CDR1 and CDR2 (germline): SNHLY, FYNNEI. There are 13 residues in the CDR3. The CDR3 spells CASNRGLQETQYF. CDR3 bases: TGTGCCAGCAATAGGGGACTGCAAGAGACCCAGTACTTC.

This clone was observed a single time. The V and J genes are TRBV5-6 and TRBJ1-2; D call uncertain. Trimming pared 0 bases from V and 0 bases from J, leaving 6 bases between. This CDR3 region has 14 residues. CDR1 and CDR2 (germline): SGHDT, YYEEEE. CDR3 DNA: TGTGCCAGCAGCTTGGCCGGAGCTAACTATGGCTACACCTTC. Translating it yields CASSLAGANYGYTF.

The rearrangement joins TRBV4-3 to TRBJ1-2, with TRBD1 as a possible D gene (6 bases). This CDR3 is built from 14 residues. Trimming removed 1 base at V and 2 bases at J, with 8 bases between. Germline lookup yields CDR1 LGHNA and CDR2 YSLEER. CDR3 in amino acids: CASSQGTGNYGYTF. In nucleotides, the CDR3 is TGCGCCAGCAGCCAAGGCACAGGGAACTATGGCTACACCTTC.

The chain is built from TRBV14 and TRBJ1-2, with 9 bases that match TRBD1. The junction had 2 bases not matched to a gene; V was cut back by 4 bases and J by 2 bases. CDR1 is SGHDN, CDR2 FVKESK, per germline. The CDR3 spans 14 residues. CDR3: CASSPTGGNYGYTF. In nucleotides, the CDR3 is TGTGCCAGCAGCCCGACAGGGGGGAACTATGGCTACACCTTC.

The chain uses TRBV6-6 and TRBJ1-1, with D uncertain. The CDR3 consists of 13 residues. V lost 2 bases and J lost 3, with 7 bases in between. Germline CDR1 and CDR2: MNHNY and SVGAGI (reference sequence). The DNA of the CDR3 is TGTGCCAGCAGTTACGCCCGGGACACTGAAGCTTTCTTT. Amino acid sequence: CASSYARDTEAFF.